This TCR beta chain was documented in a study of blood T cell repertoires in COVID-19. On the study more broadly: Sites across the United States, Italy and Spain contributed samples from acute and convalescent COVID-19. Sources were T cells, B-cell-depleted T cells, or PBMCs; the material itself was cDNA or gDNA.

Clones were read by immunoSEQ multiplex PCR, and TCRdb kept only the in-frame ones, dropping some. The table has approximately 330,000 clones, about 87% seen once. V lost 4 bases to trimming and J lost 9 bases; unmatched junction nucleotides: 13. The CDR3 runs 16 residues. From germline, CDR1 is MDHEN and CDR2 SYDVKM. Those enrolled in Seattle joined during active infection and were followed longitudinally afterward. The rearrangement uses TRBV28 and TRBJ2-1, with 9 bases matching TRBD2. The sequencing sample was made of peripheral blood. The clonotype originates from a man under 40 with COVID-19, enrolled during active disease. The CDR3 region is CASSSGLAPPIFEQFF. As DNA, the CDR3 is TGTGCCAGCAGTTCCGGACTAGCGCCCCCCATTTTTGAGCAGTTCTTC.